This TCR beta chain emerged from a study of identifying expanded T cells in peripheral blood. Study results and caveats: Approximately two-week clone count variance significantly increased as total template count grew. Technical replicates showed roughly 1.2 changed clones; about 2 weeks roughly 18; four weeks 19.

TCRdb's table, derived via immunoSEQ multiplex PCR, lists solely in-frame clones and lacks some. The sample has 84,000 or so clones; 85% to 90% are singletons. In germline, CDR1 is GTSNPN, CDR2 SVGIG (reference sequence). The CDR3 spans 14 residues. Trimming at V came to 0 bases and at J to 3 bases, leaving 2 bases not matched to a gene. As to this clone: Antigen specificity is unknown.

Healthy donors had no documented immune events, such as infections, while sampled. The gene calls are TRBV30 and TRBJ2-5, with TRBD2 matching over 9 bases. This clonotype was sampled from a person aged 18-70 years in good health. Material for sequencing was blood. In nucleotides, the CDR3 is TGTGCCTGGAGTGTTTCTAGCGGGAAAGAGACCCAGTACTTC. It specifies CAWSVSSGKETQYF.